A single sample gave rise to the 8 T cell receptor beta chains below, sequenced in a study of blood T cell repertoires in COVID-19 (dated by TCRdb to 2018 to 2020). The library was made by the immunoSEQ multiplex PCR assay. In its TCRdb copy, this immuneACCESS table keeps in-frame sequences only and misses some clones. Where compared with another copy, unresolved V genes explain less than half of these, and the others have no known cause. This sample lists hundreds of thousands of clones; around 87% were detected once. Around 1.1% of the sample is in the top ten clones. The material sequenced was PBMCs or T cells enriched from blood (not recorded which). The receptors come from a man in his thirties or forties who had recovered from COVID-19.

V is TRBV28 and J is TRBJ1-1, with D unclear. Trimming pared 5 bases from V and 0 bases from J, leaving 7 bases between. The CDR3 spans 13 residues. Germline values: CDR1 MDHEN, CDR2 SYDVKM. In nucleotides, the CDR3 is TGTGCCAGCAGTCGAGCCATGAACACTGAAGCTTTCTTT. It encodes CASSRAMNTEAFF.

This clone appeared once. The chain combines TRBV28 with TRBJ2-3; D might be TRBD1 (6 bases). This CDR3 spans 14 amino acids. V was shortened by 0 bases and J by 2 bases, with 6 bases between the two germline ends. Germline V lookup: CDR1 MDHEN, CDR2 SYDVKM. CDR3 nucleotides: TGTGCCAGCAGTTTATGGGGGGCCACAGATACGCAGTATTTT. Translated, it gives CASSLWGATDTQYF.

This clone has a single count. The rearrangement uses TRBV5-1 and TRBJ2-3; D is perhaps TRBD1 (5 bases). Trimming shortened V by 0 bases and J by 2 bases, and 13 bases separated the two germline ends. From germline, CDR1 is SGHRS and CDR2 YFSETQ. The CDR3 loop spans 16 amino acids. This CDR3 reads CASSLGTTPFTDTQYF. For the CDR3, the DNA is TGCGCCAGCAGCTTGGGGACAACTCCCTTCACAGATACGCAGTATTTT. The full variable domain, rest sourced from reference TRBV5-1 and TRBJ2-3, is KAGVTQTPRYLIKTRGQQVTLSCSPISGHRSVSWYQQTPGQGLQFLFEYFSETQRNKGNFPGRFSGRQFSNSRSEMNVSTLELGDSALYLCASSLGTTPFTDTQYFGPGTRLTVL.

The chain couples TRBV24-1 to TRBJ1-2; D unresolved. The CDR3 consists of 13 residues. Germline V gene lookup returns CDR1 KGHDR and CDR2 SFDVKD. Trimming stripped 7 bases from V and 0 bases from J, with 8 bases between. The CDR3 loop reads CATRNSSNYGYTF. In DNA, the CDR3 is TGTGCCACCAGGAACAGTTCTAACTATGGCTACACCTTC.

The rearrangement links TRBV7-9 to TRBJ1-3, with D possibly being TRBD1 (5 bases). The CDR3 runs 16 residues. The germline gives CDR1 SEHNR, CDR2 FQNEAQ (reference sequence). V gave up 5 bases and J gave up 0 bases, with 14 bases separating them. CDR3 nucleotides: TGTGCCAGCAGCCGCGGTGGGGCAGTCTCTGGAAACACCATATATTTT. This encodes CASSRGGAVSGNTIYF.

The chain joins TRBV4-1 to TRBJ1-1, with D tentatively TRBD1 (6 bases). The CDR3 contains 17 residues. CDR1 and CDR2 from the germline V gene are MGHRA and YSYEKL. V was pared by 5 bases and J by 1 base, with 20 bases between. The CDR3 sequence is CASSDLPGVKGNTEAFF. Here the CDR3 DNA reads TGCGCCAGCAGCGACCTACCAGGGGTAAAAGGGAACACTGAAGCTTTCTTT.

The chain has TRBV4-1 and TRBJ2-7; D might be TRBD1 (6 bases). The CDR3 has 15 amino acids. Germline loops: CDR1 MGHRA, CDR2 YSYEKL. V lost 4 bases and J 3 bases, leaving 16 bases between the germline ends. The CDR3 DNA is TGCGCCAGCAGCCCCTCCGGGACATCGTTCTACGAGCAGTACTTC. Protein sequence: CASSPSGTSFYEQYF.

This chain connects TRBV7-9 to TRBJ1-1, with unresolved D. The CDR3 has 15 residues. CDR1 is SEHNR and CDR2 is FQNEAQ in the germline V gene (reference sequence). V was shortened by 1 base and J by 1 base, with 10 bases between the two germline ends. The CDR3 loop reads CASSLVGWQNTEAFF. The CDR3 nucleotides are TGTGCCAGCAGCTTAGTTGGTTGGCAGAACACTGAAGCTTTCTTT. Filled out from reference TRBV7-9 and TRBJ1-1, the complete variable domain reads DTGVSQNPRHKITKRGQNVTFRCDPISEHNRLYWYRQTLGQGPEFLTYFQNEAQLEKSRLLSDRFSAERPKGSFSTLEIQRTEQGDSAMYLCASSLVGWQNTEAFFGQGTRLTVV.